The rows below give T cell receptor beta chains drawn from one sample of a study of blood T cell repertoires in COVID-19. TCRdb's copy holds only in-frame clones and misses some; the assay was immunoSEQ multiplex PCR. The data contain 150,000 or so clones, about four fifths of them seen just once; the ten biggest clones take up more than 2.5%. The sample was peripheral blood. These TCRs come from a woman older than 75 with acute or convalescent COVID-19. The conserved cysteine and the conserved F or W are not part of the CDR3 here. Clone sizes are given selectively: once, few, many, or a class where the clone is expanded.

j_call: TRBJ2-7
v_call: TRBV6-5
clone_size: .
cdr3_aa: STSRDYSYEQY

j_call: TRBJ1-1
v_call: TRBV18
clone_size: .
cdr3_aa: ASSPPAGLNTEAF

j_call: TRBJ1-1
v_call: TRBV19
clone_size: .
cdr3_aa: ASRTGAGAF

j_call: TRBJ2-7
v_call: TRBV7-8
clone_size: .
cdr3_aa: ASSRGFSGGSSYEQY

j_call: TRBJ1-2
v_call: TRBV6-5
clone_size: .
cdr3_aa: ASSSPGTGVYGYT

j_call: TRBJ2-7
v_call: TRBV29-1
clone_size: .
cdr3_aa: SVVRRGLAGGSSYEQY

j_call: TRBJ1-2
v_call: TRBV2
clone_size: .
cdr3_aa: ASSEGQGIYGYT

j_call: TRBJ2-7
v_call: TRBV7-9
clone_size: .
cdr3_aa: ASSLGPSSEQY

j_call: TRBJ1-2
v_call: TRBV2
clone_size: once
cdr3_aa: ASSENSLVGYT

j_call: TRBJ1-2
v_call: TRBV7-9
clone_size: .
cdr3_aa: ASSFSTVNYGYT

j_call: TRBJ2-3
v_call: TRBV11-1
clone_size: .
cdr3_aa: ASSSGGAGDTQY

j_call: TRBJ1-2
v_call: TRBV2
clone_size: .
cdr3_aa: ASSEGGTYT

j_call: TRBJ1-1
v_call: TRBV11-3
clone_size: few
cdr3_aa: ASSLGQGTEAF

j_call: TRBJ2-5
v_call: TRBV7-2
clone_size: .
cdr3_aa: ASSLRSWATGQETQY

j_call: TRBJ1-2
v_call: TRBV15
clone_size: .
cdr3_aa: ATSRTGTYGYT

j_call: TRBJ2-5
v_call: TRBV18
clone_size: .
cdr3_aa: ASSPRTGAQETQY

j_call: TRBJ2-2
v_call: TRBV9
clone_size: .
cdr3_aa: ASSVFYFGAAGELF

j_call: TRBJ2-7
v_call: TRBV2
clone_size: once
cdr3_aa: ASGGAGSKTYEQY

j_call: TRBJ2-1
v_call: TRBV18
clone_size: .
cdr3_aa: ASSPRTRSSYNEQF

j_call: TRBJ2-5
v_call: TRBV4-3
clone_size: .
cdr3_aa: ASSQAQGALLETQY

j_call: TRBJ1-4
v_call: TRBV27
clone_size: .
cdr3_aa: ASSSPWEGSEKLF

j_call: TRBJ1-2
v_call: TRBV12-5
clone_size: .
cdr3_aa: ASGTGTGAPSGYGYT

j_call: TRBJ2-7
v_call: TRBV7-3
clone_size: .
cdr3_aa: ASSLTGRGTPYEQY

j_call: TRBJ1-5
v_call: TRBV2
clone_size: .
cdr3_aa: ASSIGTGDGQPQH

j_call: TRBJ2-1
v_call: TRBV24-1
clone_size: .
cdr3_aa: ATSDPGGGKF

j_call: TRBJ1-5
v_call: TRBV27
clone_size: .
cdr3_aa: ASSLRVGLYQPQH

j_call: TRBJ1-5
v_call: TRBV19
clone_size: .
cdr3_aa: ATVGGRGMDQRRSNQPQH

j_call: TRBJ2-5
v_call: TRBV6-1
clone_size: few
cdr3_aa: ASSDTGSATQY

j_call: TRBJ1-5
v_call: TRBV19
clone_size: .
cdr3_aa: ASSIPLRGHQPQH

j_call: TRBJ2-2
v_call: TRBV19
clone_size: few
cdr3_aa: ASSIPASSGELF

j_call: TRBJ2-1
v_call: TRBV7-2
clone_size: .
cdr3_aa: ASSLMGQADNEQF

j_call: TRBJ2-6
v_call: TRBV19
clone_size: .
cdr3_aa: ASSPRTSGANVLT

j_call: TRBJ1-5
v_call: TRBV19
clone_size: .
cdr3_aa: ASMQQGGQPQH

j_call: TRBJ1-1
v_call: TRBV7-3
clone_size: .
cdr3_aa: ASSLTSRTEAF

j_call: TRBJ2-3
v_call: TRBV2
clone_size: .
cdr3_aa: ASPGTASSTDTQY

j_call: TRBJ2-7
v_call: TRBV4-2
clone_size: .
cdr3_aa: ASSQDLSGGAGYEQY

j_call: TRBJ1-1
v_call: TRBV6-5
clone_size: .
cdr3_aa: ASAGRMNTEAF

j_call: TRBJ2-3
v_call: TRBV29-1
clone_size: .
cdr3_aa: SLTGGADTQY

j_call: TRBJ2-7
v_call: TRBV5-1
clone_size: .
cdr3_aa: ASSLGAQSYEQY

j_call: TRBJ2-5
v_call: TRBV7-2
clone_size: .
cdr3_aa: ASSLEGGLVKETQY

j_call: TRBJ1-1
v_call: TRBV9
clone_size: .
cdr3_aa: ASSVVASPTEAF